This T cell receptor beta chain was identified during a study of early T cells in non-severe SARS-CoV-2 infection. The study, taken as a whole, reports: Matching against VDJdb likely underestimated virus-specific expansions, favoring anti-spike CD8.

Of note for this clonotype: Its matching antigen is unknown.

Germline values: CDR1 MNHNY, CDR2 SVGAGI (reference sequence). CDR3 size: 18 residues. V dropped 4 bases and J dropped 2 bases, with 20 bases sitting between them. Individual cDNA molecules each received unique molecular identifiers attached to them. TCRdb independently ran MiXCR on the 5' RACE reads; one entry per CDR3 protein. The sample lists approximately 98,000 distinct CDR3 sequences, around 10% seen once, with around 3.2% in the top ten. Sequenced material: whole blood. This TCR derives from an adult who was a healthcare worker with PCR-confirmed SARS-CoV-2 infection or an uninfected control (not recorded which). The gene calls are TRBV6-6 and TRBJ2-2; D remains ambiguous. The CDR3 loop is CASSLTSSRAGNTGELFF. CDR3 nucleotides: TGTGCCAGCAGTTTAACCTCCTCAAGGGCCGGAAACACCGGGGAGCTGTTTTTT.